The next 30 T cell receptor beta chains were all read from a single sample in a study of blood T cell repertoires in COVID-19. The data were produced by immunoSEQ multiplex PCR, yet TCRdb's version contains in-frame clones alone and is incomplete. The data contain over 600,000 clones, about 87% of them singletons. The sample taken for sequencing was peripheral blood. The receptors derive from a woman between 18 and 30 years old with acute or convalescent COVID-19.

The gene calls are TRBV5-1 and TRBJ1-2; 8 nucleotides match TRBD1. The germline V gene encodes CDR1 SGHRS and CDR2 YFSETQ. Trimming took 0 bases from V and 0 from J; bases not matched to a gene: 7. This CDR3 contains 17 residues. Here the CDR3 DNA reads TGCGCCAGCAGCTTGGTAACAGGGGGATACACTAACTATGGCTACACCTTC. Amino acids: CASSLVTGGYTNYGYTF.

The rearrangement uses TRBV7-2 and TRBJ1-1; no definite D call. The CDR3 length is 15 residues. Trimming took 1 base from V and 5 from J, leaving 14 bases between them. CDR1 SGHTA and CDR2 FQGNSA come from the germline V gene. Written as DNA, the CDR3 is TGTGCCAGCAGCTTAGTTCGAGATTTGAGGACTGAAGCTTTCTTT. Protein sequence: CASSLVRDLRTEAFF.

The CDR3 DNA sequence: TGTGCCAGCAGTACCTTCCGGGACAGGGATGGCTACACCTTC. It yields the protein CASSTFRDRDGYTF. The chain links TRBV6-6 to TRBJ1-2, with 9 positions matching TRBD1. With V trimmed by 5 bases and J by 6 bases, 7 bases remained unmatched. The CDR3 contains 14 residues. The germline V gene has CDR1 MNHNY and CDR2 SVGAGI (reference sequence).

This clone was observed a handful of times. This rearrangement joins TRBV6-5 to TRBJ1-5; D is ambiguous. Per germline, CDR1 MNHEY and CDR2 SVGAGI. This CDR3 has 13 amino acids. With 8 bases removed from V and 2 bases from J, the gap between germline ends came to 10 bases. The CDR3 protein is CASQEDGNQPQHF. In DNA form, the CDR3 reads TGTGCCAGCCAGGAGGACGGCAATCAGCCCCAGCATTTT.

As DNA, the CDR3 is TGTGCCAGCATCCCCGAGGACAGGGTTTTTCATGGCTACACCTTC. Translating gives CASIPEDRVFHGYTF. The rearrangement links TRBV6-2 or TRBV6-3 to TRBJ1-2; 8 bases match TRBD1. Germline CDR1 and CDR2: MNHEY and SVGEGT. This CDR3 spans 15 amino acids. J was trimmed by 6 bases and V by 7 bases; bases with no gene match: 13.

This sequence joins TRBV18 and TRBJ2-2; 8 bases line up with TRBD1. Germline lookup yields CDR1 KGHSH and CDR2 LQKENI. This CDR3 region has 19 residues. The V segment lost 2 bases and the J segment 2 bases; nucleotides outside the gene matches: 13. CDR3 protein: CASSPRMRTGLINTGELFF. The DNA for the CDR3 is TGTGCCAGCTCACCAAGGATGCGGACAGGGCTCATTAACACCGGGGAGCTGTTTTTT.

J is TRBJ1-1 and V is TRBV14; tentatively, D is TRBD1 (5 bases). V was pared by 7 bases and J by 1 base, with 16 bases between. From germline, CDR1 is SGHDN and CDR2 FVKESK. The CDR3 runs 15 residues. The CDR3 sequence: CASTNLGQGNTEAFF. In DNA form, the CDR3 reads TGTGCCAGCACCAACTTAGGGCAGGGGAACACTGAAGCTTTCTTT.

CDR3 region: CSVVPLGGANYGYTF. CDR3 DNA: TGCAGCGTTGTCCCCCTAGGTGGGGCCAACTATGGCTACACCTTC. The chain recombines TRBV29-1 with TRBJ1-2, with TRBD1 as a possible D gene (5 bases). Germline V lookup: CDR1 SQVTM, CDR2 ANQGSEA. The V end lost 4 bases, the J end lost 2 bases, and 17 bases lay between the germline ends. This CDR3 region has 15 residues.

The chain recombines TRBV5-1 with TRBJ1-2; 11 bases line up with TRBD1. Germline V gives CDR1 SGHRS, CDR2 YFSETQ. The CDR3 contains 14 residues. Unmatched junction bases numbered 5, after V lost 5 bases and J lost 5 bases. The CDR3 loop is CASRYGQGAYGYTF. In DNA, the CDR3 is TGCGCCAGCAGATATGGACAGGGGGCGTATGGCTACACCTTC.

The J gene is TRBJ1-5, the V gene TRBV3-1 (or the pseudogene TRBV3-2); D gene unclear. Between the trimmed V and J ends, which lost 1 base and 5 bases, there was a span of 6 bases. Germline V gene lookup returns CDR1 LGHDT and CDR2 YNNKEL (reference sequence). The CDR3 has 13 amino acids. CDR3 nucleotide sequence: TGTGCCAGCAGCCAAGTCATAGATCAGCCCCAGCATTTT. This gives the protein CASSQVIDQPQHF.

This clone appeared once. The chain combines TRBV3-1 (or the pseudogene TRBV3-2) with TRBJ2-7; D perhaps matches TRBD1 (6 bases). Germline V gene sequence: CDR1 LGHDT, CDR2 YNNKEL (reference sequence). V was cut by 3 bases and J by 2 bases, with 8 bases left in between. The length of the CDR3 is 13 residues. The CDR3 protein is CASSQGAPYEQYF. In DNA, the CDR3 is TGTGCCAGCAGCCAGGGGGCTCCCTACGAGCAGTACTTC.

This sequence joins TRBV5-1 and TRBJ2-7, with 7 bases matching TRBD1. CDR1 SGHRS and CDR2 YFSETQ come from the germline V gene. Trimming cost V 4 bases and J 2 bases; bases outside gene matches: 6. The CDR3 loop spans 14 amino acids. The CDR3 is CASSPDRVPYEQYF. The CDR3 coding sequence is TGCGCCAGCAGCCCAGACAGGGTCCCCTACGAGCAGTACTTC.

V is TRBV30 and J is TRBJ1-1; 7 nucleotides align to TRBD1. Germline loops: CDR1 GTSNPN, CDR2 SVGIG (reference sequence). There are 10 residues in the CDR3. V lost 8 bases and J lost 6; bases outside the gene matches: 3. The CDR3 coding sequence is TGTGCCGGGACAGCGGCTGAAGCTTTCTTT. It yields the protein CAGTAAEAFF.

The CDR3 nucleotides read TGTGCCAGTAGTATGGGAGCTAACAATGAGCAGTTCTTC. Its protein product is CASSMGANNEQFF. This rearrangement joins TRBV19 to TRBJ2-1; tentatively, D is TRBD2 (5 bases). Germline V CDR1 and CDR2: LNHDA, SQIVND (reference sequence). Between the trimmed V and J ends, which lost 3 bases and 5 bases, there was a span of 8 bases. The CDR3 spans 13 residues.

The chain links TRBV2 to TRBJ2-7; TRBD2 might be the D (6 bases). This CDR3 comprises 16 residues. With 0 bases removed from V and 1 base from J, the gap between germline ends came to 13 bases. Germline V gene sequence: CDR1 SNHLY, CDR2 FYNNEI. CDR3 sequence reads: CASSEAPGTASYEQYF. The CDR3 nucleotides read TGTGCCAGCAGTGAAGCACCCGGGACTGCTTCCTACGAGCAGTACTTC.

In this sample, this clone turned up once. The rearrangement links TRBV27 to TRBJ1-5; 9 bases agree with TRBD1. This CDR3 has 15 amino acids. Germline V gene sequence: CDR1 MNHEY, CDR2 SMNVEV (reference sequence). J was trimmed by 3 bases and V by 6 bases; bases with no gene match: 6. For the CDR3, the DNA is TGTGCCAGCAGAGGGGACAGGGTCGCCAATCAGCCCCAGCATTTT. It is translated as CASRGDRVANQPQHF.

This chain joins TRBV7-2 and TRBJ1-4; D is uncertain. The CDR3 covers 16 residues. CDR1 and CDR2 (germline): SGHTA, FQGNSA. V gave up 2 bases and J gave up 0 bases, with 10 bases separating them. CDR3 sequence (DNA): TGTGCCAGCAGCTTAAACAGAGTTGCAACTAATGAAAAACTGTTTTTT. The encoded protein is CASSLNRVATNEKLFF.

This chain uses TRBV29-1 with TRBJ1-1, with D tentatively TRBD1 (5 bases). This CDR3 comprises 13 residues. Between the trimmed V and J ends, which lost 5 bases and 1 base, there was a span of 11 bases. CDR1 is SQVTM, CDR2 ANQGSEA, per germline. The CDR3 sequence is CSVTQARNTEAFF. CDR3 DNA: TGCAGCGTTACACAGGCGAGGAACACTGAAGCTTTCTTT.

This chain uses TRBV6-5 with TRBJ1-6; weak D call: TRBD1 (6 bases). Germline V gene data show CDR1 as MNHEY and CDR2 as SVGAGI. The CDR3 sequence is 15 residues long. The V end was cut by 6 bases, the J end by 8 bases, with 17 bases between. CDR3 sequence (DNA): TGTGCCAGCAGGCGGGGGCGACGTAGATATTCACCCCTCCACTTT. Its translation is CASRRGRRRYSPLHF.

The chain combines TRBV2 with TRBJ2-7, with D hard to call. The V end was cut by 3 bases, the J end by 2 bases, with 5 bases between. Germline V gene sequence: CDR1 SNHLY, CDR2 FYNNEI. The CDR3 length is 12 residues. CDR3 loop: CASSDSPYEQYF. The CDR3 DNA sequence: TGTGCCAGCAGTGACAGTCCCTACGAGCAGTACTTC. The variable domain in full, with the rest retrieved from reference TRBV2 and TRBJ2-7, is EPEVTQTPSHQVTQMGQEVILRCVPISNHLYFYWYRQILGQKVEFLVSFYNNEISEKSEIFDDQFSVERPDGSNFTLKIRSTKLEDSAMYFCASSDSPYEQYFGPGTRLTVT.

J is TRBJ1-5 and V is TRBV23-1; TRBD1 might be the D (5 bases). TRBV23-1 falls under the ORF class, with uncertain function. The V and J ends lost 8 bases and 0 bases respectively, with 11 bases between them. CDR3 size: 14 residues. The CDR3 reads CASGHKNSNQPQHF. In DNA, the CDR3 is TGCGCCAGCGGACATAAAAATAGCAATCAGCCCCAGCATTTT.

Only a few counts were recorded for this clone. The CDR3 DNA follows: TGTGCCAGCAACCCGACAGGGGGCGACTATGGCTACACCTTC. Amino acid sequence: CASNPTGGDYGYTF. This rearrangement joins TRBV6-5 to TRBJ1-2; 10 bases are shared with TRBD1. This CDR3 contains 14 residues. After removal of 7 bases from V and 3 bases from J, the junction contained 5 bases not matched to a gene. CDR1 and CDR2 (germline): MNHEY, SVGAGI.

The chain links TRBV7-2 to TRBJ1-5, with D possibly matching TRBD1 (6 bases). V lost 5 bases, J lost 6 bases, and 17 bases lay in between. CDR3 length: 15 residues. Looked up from germline, CDR1 is SGHTA and CDR2 is FQGNSA. This CDR3 is CASSDPGVKGQPQHF. In DNA, the CDR3 is TGTGCCAGCAGCGATCCAGGGGTTAAGGGTCAGCCCCAGCATTTT.

The chain combines TRBV11-2 with TRBJ1-4; possibly TRBD1 for D (5 bases). Germline V CDR1 and CDR2: SGHAT, FQNNGV. This CDR3 has 14 residues. V gave up 3 bases and J gave up 8 bases, with 13 bases separating them. Here the CDR3 reads CASSFRGGGEKLFF. The CDR3 coding sequence is TGTGCCAGCAGCTTTCGGGGGGGAGGCGAAAAACTGTTTTTT.

V gene TRBV30 combines with J gene TRBJ1-2; unclear D gene. The germline V and J ends were trimmed by 7 bases and 7 bases, with 13 bases remaining between them. This CDR3 has 11 amino acids. CDR1 GTSNPN and CDR2 SVGIG come from the germline V gene (reference sequence). CDR3 coding DNA: TGTGCCTCGCGAGAGGTTCCTGGCTACACCTTC. Protein product: CASREVPGYTF.

The V gene is TRBV3-1 (or the pseudogene TRBV3-2), the J gene TRBJ1-2, with 9 bases matching TRBD1. CDR1 LGHDT and CDR2 YNNKEL come from the germline V gene (reference sequence). The CDR3 runs to 17 residues. Trimming took 4 bases from V and 7 from J; bases not matched to a gene: 16. The CDR3 nucleotides read TGTGCCAGCAGCCTTTCCGGGACAGGGATTATTGCGGGTGGCTACACCTTC. Amino acids: CASSLSGTGIIAGGYTF.

Remarks on this clone: Other DNA sequences of this sample code for an identical CDR3. V is TRBV19 and J is TRBJ1-2, with D maybe TRBD1 (5 bases). Trimming left V 5 bases short and J 3 bases short, with 13 bases between. The CDR3 totals 14 residues. Germline V gene data show CDR1 as LNHDA and CDR2 as SQIVND (reference sequence). The CDR3 DNA is TGTGCCAGTAGTCCCCAGGGTAGGGACTATGGCTACACCTTC. Translating gives CASSPQGRDYGYTF.

CDR3 residues: CASSLWASNWQPQHF. The CDR3 region has the DNA TGCGCCAGCAGCTTGTGGGCGTCAAACTGGCAGCCCCAGCATTTT. V and J are TRBV5-1 and TRBJ1-5; D is unresolved. CDR1 and CDR2 from the germline V gene are SGHRS and YFSETQ. CDR3 length: 15 residues. The germline V and J ends were trimmed by 1 base and 7 bases, with 15 bases remaining between them.

The chain carries TRBV4-2 and TRBJ1-2; D gene ambiguous. CDR1 and CDR2 (germline): LGHNA, YNFKEQ. Between the trimmed V and J ends, which lost 0 bases and 8 bases, there was a span of 16 bases. The CDR3 has 15 residues. The CDR3 bases are TGTGCCAGCAGCCAAGATCTGGGCGGGGATAGAGGCTACACCTTC. This sequence encodes CASSQDLGGDRGYTF.

This clone was found a few times. This chain joins TRBV3-1 (or the pseudogene TRBV3-2) and TRBJ1-2, with a weak D call TRBD1 (6 bases). The CDR3 is 15 amino acids. V lost 2 bases and J 4 bases, leaving 14 bases between the germline ends. Looked up from germline, CDR1 is LGHDT and CDR2 is YNNKEL (reference sequence). CDR3 region: CASSQIRGGGYGYTF. The CDR3 DNA sequence: TGTGCCAGCAGCCAAATTAGGGGGGGCGGCTATGGCTACACCTTC.